Given below is one T cell receptor (beta chain) in context. Here immunoSEQ multiplex PCR was the method, and the copy in TCRdb shows in-frame clones only, minus some. Among about 230,000 clones, around 90% were seen once, and the ten largest hold 2% to 3%. This entry belongs to a study of blood T cell repertoires in COVID-19. Study summary: Sources were T cells, B-cell-depleted T cells, or PBMCs; the material itself was cDNA or gDNA.

The ends lost 3 bases at V and 0 bases at J; junction bases unmatched: 16. Germline CDR1 LGHNT, CDR2 FRNRAP. The CDR3 has 19 residues. V is TRBV12-5 and J is TRBJ1-1, with TRBD1 matching 7 bases. The clonotype comes from a man aged 30-40 years with COVID-19, enrolled during active disease. Material for sequencing was peripheral blood. This CDR3 is CASGFRRAGTDPLNTEAFF. CDR3 DNA sequence: TGTGCTAGTGGTTTCCGACGTGCCGGGACAGACCCTTTGAACACTGAAGCTTTCTTT.